The present T cell receptor (beta chain) was sequenced within a study of blood T cell repertoires in COVID-19. Study-level background: The United States, Italy and Spain were the sources of the acute and convalescent COVID-19 samples. The cDNA or gDNA used as material had been derived from T cells, B-cell-depleted T cells, or PBMCs.

In the authors' workflow: Researchers report that nucleated cell counts were estimated from reference gene primer amplification. Repertoires were generated with immunoSEQ multiplex PCR, while TCRdb's copy carries only in-frame clones and drops some. Clone size and V and J calls were adopted from that table, with D and trimming inferred from the DNA. The profile shows about 46,000 clones, around 80% of them singletons. The V end lost 6 bases, the J end lost 7 bases, and 9 bases lay between the germline ends. The CDR3 is made up of 11 amino acids. Germline V gene lookup returns CDR1 DFQATT and CDR2 SNEGSKA (reference sequence).

This TCR was sampled from a woman of 80 years or more with acute or convalescent COVID-19. The specimen sequenced was peripheral blood. The chain is built from TRBV20-1 and TRBJ1-4; D gene unclear. CDR3 nucleotides: TGCAGTGCCAGTCTAGGTGAAAAACTGTTTTTT. It codes for CSASLGEKLFF.